The 30 T cell receptor beta chains given below trace back to one sample, sequenced in a study of early T cells in non-severe SARS-CoV-2 infection (dated by TCRdb to the early 2020s). Library construction relied on 5' RACE. Sequencing instrument: NextSeq 500. TCRdb handled the public reads itself, with Q25 trimming in fastp and clone calling in MiXCR, and kept productive beta chains. CDR3 protein sequences are deduplicated, and each keeps its most common genes and DNA. The sample table shows about 71,000 distinct CDR3 sequences, and roughly 15% are seen once. The biggest ten clones account for over 12% of the sample. The sample taken for sequencing was whole blood. The receptors were gathered from an adult who was a healthcare worker with PCR-confirmed SARS-CoV-2 infection or an uninfected control (not recorded which).

In its sample, this clonotype was seen a few times. The chain combines TRBV2 with TRBJ1-5, with TRBD1 identical over 9 bases. J lost 5 bases, V lost 1 base, and 3 bases had no gene match. This CDR3 is built from 15 residues. Germline CDR1 is SNHLY and CDR2 is FYNNEI. The CDR3 reads CASSEGTGVDQPQHF. The DNA for the CDR3 is TGTGCCAGCAGTGAAGGGACAGGGGTCGATCAGCCCCAGCATTTT. The full variable domain, in which reference TRBV2 and TRBJ1-5 provide the parts outside the CDR3, is EPEVTQTPSHQVTQMGQEVILRCVPISNHLYFYWYRQILGQKVEFLVSFYNNEISEKSEIFDDQFSVERPDGSNFTLKIRSTKLEDSAMYFCASSEGTGVDQPQHFGDGTRLSIL.

This rearrangement joins TRBV3-1 to TRBJ1-4; no firm D call. V was trimmed by 4 bases and J by 2 bases, leaving 8 bases between them. Germline V gene data show CDR1 as LGHDT and CDR2 as YNNKEL (reference sequence). The length of the CDR3 is 14 residues. The CDR3 DNA follows: TGTGCCAGCAGCCCCCCGGACACTAATGAAAAACTGTTTTTT. Translation gives CASSPPDTNEKLFF. The variable domain in full, completed from reference TRBV3-1 and TRBJ1-4, reads DTAVSQTPKYLVTQMGNDKSIKCEQNLGHDTMYWYKQDSKKFLKIMFSYNNKELIINETVPNRFSPKSPDKAHLNLHINSLELGDSAVYFCASSPPDTNEKLFFGSGTQLSVL.

The rearrangement links TRBV7-2 to TRBJ2-7; TRBD2 agrees at 9 bases. The germline gives CDR1 SGHTA, CDR2 FQGNSA. The CDR3 consists of 15 residues. The J segment lost 1 base and the V segment lost 4 bases, leaving 5 bases of the junction unmatched. The CDR3 loop reads CASSSSGDTSYEQYF. Written as DNA, the CDR3 is TGTGCCAGCAGCTCTAGCGGGGACACTTCCTACGAGCAGTACTTC.

This clonotype was counted between two and nine times. The chain uses TRBV6-1 and TRBJ2-5; 7 bases line up with TRBD1. V trimming: 10 bases; J trimming: 3 bases; junction bases outside the gene matches: 11. The CDR3 is 14 residues long. Germline V gene sequence: CDR1 MNHNS, CDR2 SASEGT. Written as DNA, the CDR3 is TGTGCCACCCCAACAGGGGCCGTAGAAGAGACCCAGTACTTC. It specifies CATPTGAVEETQYF.

This clonotype has at least ten counts. The chain employs TRBV7-2 and TRBJ1-5; TRBD1 matches at 7 bases. The germline gives CDR1 SGHTA, CDR2 FQGNSA. Losses at the gene ends were 1 base for V and 2 bases for J; bases not matched to a gene: 2. The CDR3 extends over 15 amino acids. CDR3 nucleotide sequence: TGTGCCAGCAGCTTAGACAGGGGAGGCAATCAGCCCCAGCATTTT. It is translated as CASSLDRGGNQPQHF.

This chain connects TRBV7-9 to TRBJ2-1, with 7 bases lining up with TRBD2. Trimming cost V 4 bases and J 10 bases; bases outside gene matches: 7. The CDR3 has 13 residues. Germline CDR1 SEHNR, CDR2 FQNEAQ (reference sequence). The CDR3 DNA reads TGTGCCAGCAGCTCTGAACCGGGACTAGAGCAGTTCTTC. It is translated as CASSSEPGLEQFF.

The chain links TRBV19 to TRBJ1-2; 9 nucleotides agree with TRBD1. The length of the CDR3 is 17 residues. J gave up 4 bases and V 6 bases, and 15 bases lay outside the gene matches. CDR1 LNHDA and CDR2 SQIVND come from the germline V gene (reference sequence). The CDR3 region is CASSNPPTGTGFYGYTF. The CDR3 region has the DNA TGTGCCAGTAGCAACCCACCGACCGGGACAGGGTTCTATGGCTACACCTTC.

This clonotype was seen more than once but under ten times. The V and J genes are TRBV11-3 and TRBJ2-4; D perhaps matches TRBD2 (6 bases). CDR1 is SGHNT and CDR2 is YENEEA in the germline V gene. Trimming cost V 1 base and J 2 bases, with 9 bases left between them. The CDR3 consists of 15 residues. Here the CDR3 reads CASSLGGGTKNIQYF. The CDR3 bases are TGTGCCAGCAGCTTAGGCGGAGGGACCAAAAACATTCAGTACTTC.

In this sample, this clonotype turned up many times. The V gene is TRBV3-1, the J gene TRBJ1-6; weak D call: TRBD1 (5 bases). The CDR3 is 15 residues long. Per germline, CDR1 LGHDT and CDR2 YNNKEL (reference sequence). Trimming took 4 bases from V and 8 from J, leaving 15 bases between them. CDR3 in amino acids: CASSPSGGGYSPLHF. Written as DNA, the CDR3 is TGTGCCAGCAGCCCCAGTGGGGGAGGGTATTCACCCCTCCACTTT. The full variable domain, completed using reference TRBV3-1 and TRBJ1-6, is DTAVSQTPKYLVTQMGNDKSIKCEQNLGHDTMYWYKQDSKKFLKIMFSYNNKELIINETVPNRFSPKSPDKAHLNLHINSLELGDSAVYFCASSPSGGGYSPLHFGNGTRLTVT.

This clonotype was detected a few times. V usage is TRBV7-2 and J usage is TRBJ2-3; D perhaps matches TRBD1 (5 bases). The CDR3 length is 16 residues. The germline V gene has CDR1 SGHTA and CDR2 FQGNSA. V was cut by 1 base and J by 2 bases, with 13 bases left in between. The CDR3 spells CASSLVVSGLTDTQYF. CDR3 sequence (DNA): TGTGCCAGCAGCTTAGTCGTCTCAGGGCTCACAGATACGCAGTATTTT.

The chain is built from TRBV10-3 and TRBJ2-7, with D possibly matching TRBD1 (5 bases). This CDR3 is built from 11 residues. The V gene lost 7 bases and the J gene lost 3 bases, with 7 bases spanning the gap. Germline V CDR1 and CDR2: ENHRY, SYGVKD. CDR3 DNA sequence: TGTGCCATCACAGACAGCTACGAGCAGTACTTC. This codes for CAITDSYEQYF.

This clonotype was recorded many times. The CDR3 sequence: CASSPRLADSYNEQFF. CDR3 DNA: TGTGCCAGCAGTCCCAGACTAGCGGATTCCTACAATGAGCAGTTCTTC. The rearrangement joins TRBV6-1 to TRBJ2-1, with 9 bases identical to TRBD2. CDR3 size: 16 residues. V gave up 5 bases and J gave up 1 base; unmatched junction bases: 6. CDR1 and CDR2 from the germline V gene are MNHNS and SASEGT.

V is TRBV7-7 and J is TRBJ2-1; the D gene is possibly TRBD1 (6 bases). This CDR3 is built from 14 residues. Between the trimmed V and J ends, which lost 2 bases and 5 bases, there was a span of 10 bases. Germline CDR1 and CDR2: SSHAT and FNYEAQ (reference sequence). CDR3 DNA sequence: TGTGCCAGCAGCTTATCAGGGGTCGACAATGAGCAGTTCTTC. As protein: CASSLSGVDNEQFF.

The rearrangement links TRBV4-3 to TRBJ1-5; D not certain. This CDR3 is 13 amino acids long. V was trimmed by 1 base and J by 4 bases, leaving 5 bases between them. CDR1 LGHNA and CDR2 YSLEER come from the germline V gene. The CDR3 spells CASSQGWNQPQHF. The DNA for the CDR3 is TGCGCCAGCAGCCAAGGATGGAATCAGCCCCAGCATTTT.

This clonotype has a handful of counts. A read error may produce the germline difference seen at one junction end. The rearrangement uses TRBV30 and TRBJ2-7; TRBD2 aligns across 8 bases. This CDR3 is 12 amino acids long. The germline CDR1 and CDR2 sequences are GTSNPN and SVGIG (reference sequence). The DNA of the CDR3 is TGTGCCTGGAGTGTATCGGTAGCGGGGTTCCTTTTC. Protein product: CAWSVSVAGFLF.

This clonotype was picked up many times. This chain joins TRBV4-1 and TRBJ1-1; 8 bases are a match to TRBD1. Germline assignment: CDR1 MGHRA and CDR2 YSYEKL. After removal of 6 bases from V and 0 bases from J, the junction contained 3 bases not matched to a gene. This CDR3 spans 14 amino acids. The CDR3 sequence is CASRKTGVNTEAFF. In DNA form, the CDR3 reads TGCGCCAGCAGAAAGACAGGGGTGAACACTGAAGCTTTCTTT.

This clonotype was seen a handful of times. The chain carries TRBV20-1 and TRBJ1-1; perhaps TRBD1 as D (6 bases). The CDR3 length is 16 residues. Trimming stripped 4 bases from V and 1 base from J, with 19 bases between. Germline CDR1 DFQATT, CDR2 SNEGSKA (reference sequence). CDR3 coding DNA: TGCAGTGCTACGGACTGGGGGGCTAATAAGAACACTGAAGCTTTCTTT. Its protein product is CSATDWGANKNTEAFF.

This clonotype appeared many times. The chain combines TRBV29-1 with TRBJ1-4; the match to TRBD1 covers 7 bases. V was pared by 3 bases and J by 9 bases, with 13 bases of the junction left unmatched. The length of the CDR3 is 15 residues. From germline, CDR1 is SQVTM and CDR2 ANQGSEA. CDR3 protein: CSVEVARDSKQKLFF. CDR3 in DNA: TGCAGCGTTGAGGTGGCTCGGGACAGCAAGCAAAAACTGTTTTTT.

This clonotype was detected ten times or more. The chain links TRBV7-2 to TRBJ1-6; 8 bases fit TRBD1. CDR1 and CDR2 from the germline V gene are SGHTA and FQGNSA. With 4 bases clipped from V and 9 bases from J, the junction kept 2 bases outside the gene matches. CDR3 size: 13 residues. CDR3 nucleotides: TGTGCCAGCAGCTCCCAGGGGGCTTCACCCCTCCACTTT. This encodes CASSSQGASPLHF.

This clonotype was recorded a few times. This chain connects TRBV21-1 to TRBJ2-7. TRBV21-1 is classified as a pseudogene. The CDR3 loop spans 11 amino acids. The CDR3 sequence is CASRRSYEQYF. CDR3 coding DNA: TGTGCCAGCCGACGCTCCTACGAGCAGTACTTC.

This clonotype was picked up a small number of times. The CDR3 is CASRSANADIQYF. CDR3 bases: TGCGCCAGCAGGTCGGCTAACGCGGACATTCAGTACTTC. The V call is TRBV10-2, the J call TRBJ2-4; D gene ambiguous. CDR1 is WSHSY and CDR2 is SAAADI in the germline V gene. V gave up 6 bases and J gave up 8 bases, with 14 bases separating them. This CDR3 spans 13 amino acids.

The rearrangement links TRBV20-1 to TRBJ2-3; D is tentatively TRBD1 or TRBD2 (5 bases each). The CDR3 has 15 amino acids. Germline assignment: CDR1 DFQATT and CDR2 SNEGSKA (reference sequence). V was trimmed by 3 bases and J by 4 bases, leaving 17 bases between them. The DNA for the CDR3 is TGCAGTGCTAGCGTCCCCATAGGGGAGCCAGATACGCAGTATTTT. As protein: CSASVPIGEPDTQYF.

This clonotype was recorded at least ten times. The chain employs TRBV6-2 or TRBV6-3 and TRBJ2-1; 9 positions match TRBD2. J was trimmed by 7 bases and V by 2 bases; bases with no gene match: 6. The germline CDR1 and CDR2 sequences are MNHEY and SVGEGT. CDR3 length equals 15 residues. CDR3 sequence (DNA): TGTGCCAGCAGTTACGGGCGGGGGGGCCCGAATGAGCAGTTCTTC. Amino acid sequence: CASSYGRGGPNEQFF.

With regard to this clonotype: A much more abundant neighbour one base away suggests this may be a read error. V and J are TRBV5-1 and TRBJ2-1; no definite D call. Germline V gives CDR1 SGHRS, CDR2 YFSETQ. The CDR3 covers 16 residues. CDR3 loop: CANSLEDRLPYNEQFF. The DNA of the CDR3 is TGCGCCAACAGCTTGGAAGACCGTCTCCCCTACAATGAGCAGTTCTTC.

The gene calls are TRBV25-1 and TRBJ1-2; 12 bases fit TRBD1. This CDR3 has 14 residues. V lost 7 bases and J lost 4; bases outside the gene matches: 4. Germline V gene lookup returns CDR1 MGHDK and CDR2 SYGVNS. The CDR3 bases are TGTGCCAGCACGGGACAGGGGGCCTTCTATGGCTACACCTTC. It specifies CASTGQGAFYGYTF.

This clonotype was seen more than once but under ten times. CDR3 in DNA: TGTGCCAGCAGGGCGACTAGTACCTACGAGCAGTACTTC. Translating it yields CASRATSTYEQYF. This chain links TRBV6-2 or TRBV6-3 with TRBJ2-7; weak D call: TRBD2 (6 bases). Germline CDR1 reads MNHEY; CDR2 reads SVGEGT. This CDR3 contains 13 residues. V was shortened by 6 bases and J by 2 bases, with 11 bases between the two germline ends.

The J gene is TRBJ1-1, the V gene TRBV5-1, with D perhaps matching TRBD1 (5 bases). V was shortened by 2 bases and J by 1 base, with 9 bases between the two germline ends. Germline CDR1 SGHRS, CDR2 YFSETQ. This CDR3 contains 14 residues. The CDR3 protein is CASSFVQANTEAFF. CDR3 nucleotide sequence: TGCGCCAGCAGCTTTGTACAGGCGAACACTGAAGCTTTCTTT.

V is TRBV20-1 and J is TRBJ1-1; no clear D gene. The CDR3 totals 16 residues. The germline gives CDR1 DFQATT, CDR2 SNEGSKA (reference sequence). Trimming left V 0 bases short and J 3 bases short, with 17 bases between. CDR3 sequence: CSARDPRLSSDTEAFF. The CDR3 nucleotides are TGCAGTGCTAGAGACCCTCGTTTAAGCTCGGACACTGAAGCTTTCTTT.

This clonotype was detected only a few times. The V gene is TRBV7-3, the J gene TRBJ2-2; a possible D gene is TRBD2 (7 bases). The germline V gene encodes CDR1 SGHTA and CDR2 FQGTGA. This CDR3 is 16 amino acids long. V was clipped by 1 base and J by 2 bases, with 11 bases between them. CDR3 DNA sequence: TGTGCCAGCAGCTTAAACGGGGGGCGAAACACCGGGGAGCTGTTTTTT. Residues: CASSLNGGRNTGELFF.

The chain couples TRBV29-1 to TRBJ2-3, with D perhaps being TRBD1 or TRBD2 (5 bases each). V lost 3 bases and J 4 bases, leaving 5 bases between the germline ends. Germline CDR1 and CDR2: SQVTM and ANQGSEA. The CDR3 spans 11 residues. In nucleotides, the CDR3 is TGCAGCGTTGAGGGGGCAGATACGCAGTATTTT. It specifies CSVEGADTQYF.